This entry lists 26 T cell receptor beta chains sequenced from one sample in a study of blood T cell repertoires in COVID-19. TCRdb's table, derived via immunoSEQ multiplex PCR, lists solely in-frame clones and lacks some. The table includes 300,000 to 350,000 clones, more than 90% detected once. The sequenced sample consisted of PBMCs or T cells enriched from blood (not recorded which). Every receptor here comes from a woman aged 30 to 39 who had been exposed to COVID-19.

This sequence joins TRBV5-5 and TRBJ1-4; D might be TRBD1 (5 bases). Trimming took 4 bases from V and 4 from J, leaving 14 bases between them. Germline loops: CDR1 SGHKS, CDR2 YYEKEE (reference sequence). The CDR3 loop spans 15 amino acids. This CDR3 is CASSITGAFNEKLFF. The CDR3 nucleotides read TGTGCCAGCAGCATCACAGGAGCGTTTAATGAAAAACTGTTTTTT.

V is TRBV18 and J is TRBJ1-5; weak D call: TRBD1 (6 bases). With 5 bases removed from V and 6 bases from J, the gap between germline ends came to 11 bases. The germline CDR1 and CDR2 sequences are KGHSH and LQKENI. The CDR3 has 13 amino acids. The CDR3 coding sequence is TGTGCCAGCTCATACAGGGCGGCTCAGCCCCAGCATTTT. This translates into CASSYRAAQPQHF.

This clone was observed once. The CDR3 loop is CASSQDGGDTEAFF. CDR3 bases: TGCGCCAGCAGCCAAGATGGGGGGGACACTGAAGCTTTCTTT. This chain connects TRBV4-3 to TRBJ1-1, with D possibly being TRBD1 (5 bases). This CDR3 is 14 amino acids long. CDR1 is LGHNA and CDR2 is YSLEER in the germline V gene. Trimming cost V 0 bases and J 3 bases, with 8 bases left between them.

This chain connects TRBV3-1 (or the pseudogene TRBV3-2) to TRBJ2-6; D perhaps matches TRBD2 (5 bases). Deletions cut 0 bases from V and 2 bases from J, with 8 bases between. From germline, CDR1 is LGHDT and CDR2 YNNKEL (reference sequence). CDR3 length: 16 residues. The CDR3 bases are TGTGCCAGCAGCCAAGAATCGGGGACTGGGGCCAACGTCCTGACTTTC. Its translation: CASSQESGTGANVLTF.

J is TRBJ1-2 and V is TRBV28; maybe TRBD1 (6 bases). Germline CDR1 is MDHEN and CDR2 is SYDVKM. This CDR3 region has 13 residues. V was trimmed by 5 bases and J by 2 bases, leaving 9 bases between them. The CDR3 sequence is CASSVQGNYGYTF. The DNA for the CDR3 is TGTGCCAGCAGTGTCCAGGGGAACTATGGCTACACCTTC.

J is TRBJ2-5 and V is TRBV5-1; 9 bases are a match to TRBD1. Trimming removed 4 bases from V and 4 bases from J; junction bases left unmatched: 8. The CDR3 runs 15 residues. Germline CDR1 is SGHRS and CDR2 is YFSETQ. The CDR3 sequence: CASSPDRGGRETQYF. The CDR3 coding sequence is TGCGCCAGCAGCCCCGACAGGGGGGGACGAGAGACCCAGTACTTC.

The chain is built from TRBV6-2 or TRBV6-3 and TRBJ1-2; 11 bases agree with TRBD1. The ends lost 0 bases at V and 2 bases at J; junction bases unmatched: 2. The CDR3 length is 16 residues. Germline CDR1 MNHEY, CDR2 SVGEGT. In DNA, the CDR3 is TGTGCCAGCAGTTACTCTAGGACAGGGGGCAACTATGGCTACACCTTC. Protein product: CASSYSRTGGNYGYTF.

This rearrangement joins TRBV6-1 to TRBJ1-5; D may be TRBD1 (5 bases). This CDR3 is 14 amino acids long. Trimming removed 2 bases at V and 8 bases at J, with 13 bases between. Germline V gene sequence: CDR1 MNHNS, CDR2 SASEGT. The CDR3 protein is CASSEFRAYEPQHF. DNA for the CDR3: TGTGCCAGCAGTGAATTCAGGGCCTATGAGCCCCAGCATTTT.

The chain's CDR3 is CASQGRGRTGELFF. CDR3 nucleotide sequence: TGTGCCAGCCAAGGCAGGGGGCGCACCGGGGAGCTGTTTTTT. This rearrangement joins TRBV7-6 to TRBJ2-2; 8 bases agree with TRBD1. The germline V gene encodes CDR1 SGHVS and CDR2 FNYEAQ. CDR3 size: 14 residues. V shed 8 bases and J 4 bases; nucleotides not matched to a gene: 6.

This chain links TRBV12-5 with TRBJ1-1, with a weak D call TRBD1 (6 bases). Germline V gives CDR1 LGHNT, CDR2 FRNRAP. Trimming took 6 bases from V and 6 from J, leaving 14 bases between them. The CDR3 loop spans 13 amino acids. CDR3 loop: CASGSGARSEAFF. The CDR3 DNA reads TGTGCTAGTGGGTCAGGGGCCAGGTCTGAAGCTTTCTTT. The whole variable domain, filled in from reference TRBV12-5 and TRBJ1-1, reads DARVTQTPRHKVTEMGQEVTMRCQPILGHNTVFWYRQTMMQGLELLAYFRNRAPLDDSGMPKDRFSAEMPDATLATLKIQPSEPRDSAVYFCASGSGARSEAFFGQGTRLTVV.

The rearrangement uses TRBV3-1 (or the pseudogene TRBV3-2) and TRBJ1-2, with D uncertain. From germline, CDR1 is LGHDT and CDR2 YNNKEL (reference sequence). This CDR3 has 15 residues. Trimming cost V 1 base and J 0 bases, with 9 bases left between them. CDR3 DNA sequence: TGTGCCAGCAGCCAAGCGGTCGTAGCTAACTATGGCTACACCTTC. Its translation is CASSQAVVANYGYTF.

The chain is built from TRBV3-1 (or the pseudogene TRBV3-2) and TRBJ1-2, with 8 bases matching TRBD1. This CDR3 spans 15 amino acids. The germline V gene encodes CDR1 LGHDT and CDR2 YNNKEL (reference sequence). V lost 1 base to trimming and J lost 8 bases; unmatched junction nucleotides: 9. The DNA for the CDR3 is TGTGCCAGCAGCCAAGTTTACAGGGGGGTTGGAGGCTACACCTTC. Translating gives CASSQVYRGVGGYTF.

The chain is built from TRBV18 and TRBJ1-1; D might be TRBD1 (6 bases). Germline lookup yields CDR1 KGHSH and CDR2 LQKENI. Trimming pared 2 bases from V and 2 bases from J, leaving 21 bases between. The CDR3 runs 18 residues. The CDR3 region has the DNA TGTGCCAGCTCACCATCTCAAACAGGGCGGACCCGAAACACTGAAGCTTTCTTT. Encoded protein: CASSPSQTGRTRNTEAFF.

This chain uses TRBV18 with TRBJ1-1, with D possibly matching TRBD1 (6 bases). This CDR3 spans 14 amino acids. The V end was cut by 5 bases, the J end by 3 bases, with 13 bases between. Germline V CDR1 and CDR2: KGHSH, LQKENI. The CDR3 protein is CASSSQGRDTEAFF. CDR3 sequence (DNA): TGTGCCAGCTCATCTCAGGGGAGGGACACTGAAGCTTTCTTT.

The rearrangement uses TRBV2 and TRBJ1-2, with 7 bases that match TRBD1. The CDR3 is 13 amino acids. Trimming cost V 9 bases and J 2 bases; bases outside gene matches: 6. CDR1 SNHLY and CDR2 FYNNEI come from the germline V gene. The CDR3 DNA is TGTGCCAGTGACAGGGACCGAAACTATGGCTACACCTTC. This gives the protein CASDRDRNYGYTF.

This clone was found once. The V call is TRBV7-2, the J call TRBJ2-3; TRBD1 is a possible D gene (5 bases). The CDR3 length is 15 residues. V lost 0 bases and J lost 7, with 14 bases in between. Germline loops: CDR1 SGHTA, CDR2 FQGNSA. CDR3 region: CASSLAVAKGNTQYF. In DNA, the CDR3 is TGTGCCAGCAGCTTAGCGGTTGCTAAGGGGAATACGCAGTATTTT.

The chain joins TRBV4-1 to TRBJ2-7; the match to TRBD2 covers 11 bases. Trimming removed 0 bases from V and 7 bases from J; junction bases left unmatched: 8. CDR1 MGHRA and CDR2 YSYEKL come from the germline V gene. This CDR3 contains 16 residues. The CDR3 sequence is CASSQELAGGLREQYF. CDR3 nucleotides: TGCGCCAGCAGCCAAGAATTAGCGGGGGGGCTGCGAGAGCAGTACTTC.

This clone has just one count. The genes are TRBV5-4 and TRBJ2-7; 7 bases fit TRBD1. The CDR3 consists of 15 residues. From germline, CDR1 is SGHNT and CDR2 YYREEE (reference sequence). V lost 0 bases and J lost 2; bases outside the gene matches: 5. As DNA, the CDR3 is TGTGCCAGCAGCTTGGAACAGGGGATCGCCTACGAGCAGTACTTC. It translates to CASSLEQGIAYEQYF.

J is TRBJ1-1 and V is TRBV10-3, with 9 bases that match TRBD1. Unmatched junction bases numbered 7, after V lost 11 bases and J lost 3 bases. The germline V gene encodes CDR1 ENHRY and CDR2 SYGVKD. The CDR3 is made up of 13 amino acids. The CDR3 loop is CAANRGPDTEAFF. CDR3 sequence (DNA): TGTGCCGCGAACAGGGGGCCTGACACTGAAGCTTTCTTT.

The chain combines TRBV9 with TRBJ1-2, with D possibly TRBD1 on 5 matching bases. Trimming took off 0 bases at V and 6 bases at J, with 9 bases between the two ends. The CDR3 is made up of 13 amino acids. The germline V gene encodes CDR1 SGDLS and CDR2 YYNGEE. In nucleotides, the CDR3 is TGTGCCAGCAGCGTAGCAGGGCGGAATGGCTACACCTTC. Its protein is CASSVAGRNGYTF.

The V and J genes are TRBV4-3 and TRBJ1-3, with D perhaps matching TRBD1 (5 bases). Germline V gives CDR1 LGHNA, CDR2 YSLEER. The CDR3 covers 15 residues. V was pared by 0 bases and J by 3 bases, with 9 bases between. CDR3 in DNA: TGCGCCAGCAGCCAAGATGCGGGGGGTGGAAACACCATATATTTT. Translation gives CASSQDAGGGNTIYF.

This clone came up a few times. The chain carries TRBV4-1 and TRBJ1-5; TRBD1 aligns across 7 bases. Germline CDR1 MGHRA, CDR2 YSYEKL. This CDR3 comprises 15 residues. The J segment lost 3 bases and the V segment lost 2 bases, leaving 4 bases of the junction unmatched. The CDR3 DNA sequence: TGCGCCAGCAGCCAACAGACAGGGCCCAATCAGCCCCAGCATTTT. Its protein is CASSQQTGPNQPQHF.

The genes are TRBV15 and TRBJ2-7, with a tentative D call TRBD2 (5 bases). V was pared by 1 base and J by 3 bases, with 7 bases between. The CDR3 contains 13 residues. Germline-derived CDR1 and CDR2 are LNHNV and YYDKDF (reference sequence). The chain's CDR3 is CATSRGESYEQYF. Written as DNA, the CDR3 is TGTGCCACCAGCAGAGGGGAGAGCTACGAGCAGTACTTC.

The gene calls are TRBV7-8 and TRBJ2-1; TRBD2 matches at 12 bases. Germline V lookup: CDR1 SGHVS, CDR2 FQNEAQ. The CDR3 consists of 18 residues. V trimming: 4 bases; J trimming: 4 bases; junction bases outside the gene matches: 11. CDR3 sequence (DNA): TGTGCCAGCAGCTACCAGACTAGCGGGGGCTCCCCTTACAATGAGCAGTTCTTC. It is translated as CASSYQTSGGSPYNEQFF.

The chain uses TRBV4-1 and TRBJ1-6; no clear D gene. Germline V gene lookup returns CDR1 MGHRA and CDR2 YSYEKL. Trimming removed 0 bases at V and 5 bases at J, with 14 bases between. CDR3 length equals 17 residues. The CDR3 coding sequence is TGCGCCAGCAGCCAAGATAGGAGGGAGCTCAATAATTCACCCCTCCACTTT. The encoded protein is CASSQDRRELNNSPLHF.

The chain links TRBV7-3 to TRBJ2-5; weak D call: TRBD1 (7 bases). Germline CDR1 is SGHTA and CDR2 is FQGTGA. The V end lost 5 bases, the J end lost 0 bases, and 16 bases lay between the germline ends. The CDR3 runs to 16 residues. CDR3 coding DNA: TGTGCCAGCAGCCCCCGGGGGACAGCATACCAAGAGACCCAGTACTTC. As protein: CASSPRGTAYQETQYF.